This T cell receptor beta chain was retrieved from a study of OX40 agonist ivuxolimab in advanced cancers. Study background: Patients were dosed with the agonistic anti-OX40 (CD134) antibody ivuxolimab. At around 81% male, the cohort had a mean age of approximately 60 years, ranging from about 23 to 79.

From germline, CDR1 is SGHNT and CDR2 YYREEE (reference sequence). Germline trimming cut 0 bases from V and 12 bases from J; bases unmatched to any gene: 9. The CDR3 sequence is 15 residues long. The study's findings and limits: Clonal expansion among partial responders at 0.1-3.0 mg/kg ranked near the lowest.

Data came from immunoSEQ multiplex PCR; TCRdb stores just in-frame clones and leaves some out. Among some 74,000 clones listed, more than 75% were seen once. Note on this clone: Its target is unknown.

The chain couples TRBV5-4 to TRBJ2-1; 10 bases map to TRBD1. The specimen comprised CD4+ or CD8+ T cells sorted from blood, sampled in a trial of the OX40 agonist ivuxolimab. The sequence came from an adult with an advanced solid tumor such as melanoma, head and neck, liver or kidney cancer. The CDR3 region has the DNA TGTGCCAGCAGCTTGGCCGGGACAGGGGACCTAGGGCAGTTCTTC. It codes for CASSLAGTGDLGQFF.